A single sample is the source of the 31 T cell receptor beta chains below, sequenced in a study of early T cells in non-severe SARS-CoV-2 infection. TCRdb redid the calling of the 5' RACE reads with MiXCR, one entry per CDR3 protein. The table shows about 80,000 distinct CDR3 sequences, with roughly 5.3% occurring only once. This material consisted of whole blood, taken at baseline. Receptors originate from an adult who was a healthcare worker with PCR-confirmed SARS-CoV-2 infection or an uninfected control (not recorded which).

This clonotype was seen ten or more times. CDR3 protein: CASSFWPDTEAFF. DNA for the CDR3: TGTGCCAGCAGTTTCTGGCCGGACACTGAAGCTTTCTTT. The J gene is TRBJ1-1, the V gene TRBV27, with D hard to call. The CDR3 has 13 amino acids. Germline CDR1 is MNHEY and CDR2 is SMNVEV (reference sequence). V lost 3 bases, J lost 3 bases, and 8 bases lay in between.

There are a few counts of this clonotype. The rearrangement links TRBV6-5 to TRBJ1-4, with D hard to call. CDR1 and CDR2 from the germline V gene are MNHEY and SVGAGI. The ends were cut back, 5 bases at V and 8 bases at J, with 12 bases in the middle. There are 13 residues in the CDR3. In DNA, the CDR3 is TGTGCCAGCAGTCTGTGGGGTTCGGAAAAACTGTTTTTT. This encodes CASSLWGSEKLFF.

In its sample, this clonotype was seen many times. The gene calls are TRBV3-1 and TRBJ2-7; 9 positions agree with TRBD2. V lost 5 bases and J lost 3; bases outside the gene matches: 11. This CDR3 contains 16 residues. Looked up from germline, CDR1 is LGHDT and CDR2 is YNNKEL (reference sequence). The CDR3 loop reads CASSEVTSGPDYEQYF. For the CDR3, the DNA is TGTGCCAGCAGCGAAGTGACTAGCGGACCTGACTACGAGCAGTACTTC.

The chain combines TRBV19 with TRBJ1-5, with D hard to call. The ends were cut back, 7 bases at V and 1 base at J, with 14 bases in the middle. This CDR3 is 15 amino acids long. CDR1 and CDR2 (germline): LNHDA, SQIVND (reference sequence). Here the CDR3 DNA reads TGTGCCAGTACTCGTAGTTGGGAGAGCAATCAGCCCCAGCATTTT. Translating it yields CASTRSWESNQPQHF.

The sample holds a few counts of this clonotype. The CDR3 region has the DNA TGTGCCAGCAGTGAAGCAGGGATCAACTCCTACGAGCAGTACTTC. Its translation is CASSEAGINSYEQYF. The chain carries TRBV2 and TRBJ2-7; D gene uncertain. The CDR3 spans 15 residues. With 0 bases removed from V and 0 bases from J, the gap between germline ends came to 9 bases. Germline V CDR1 and CDR2: SNHLY, FYNNEI. Filled out from reference TRBV2 and TRBJ2-7, the complete variable domain reads EPEVTQTPSHQVTQMGQEVILRCVPISNHLYFYWYRQILGQKVEFLVSFYNNEISEKSEIFDDQFSVERPDGSNFTLKIRSTKLEDSAMYFCASSEAGINSYEQYFGPGTRLTVT.

This clonotype was observed many times. The genes are TRBV7-9 and TRBJ2-7; D tentatively fits TRBD1 or TRBD2 (5 bases each). Germline V gene lookup returns CDR1 SEHNR and CDR2 FQNEAQ (reference sequence). This CDR3 is built from 14 residues. The ends were cut back, 5 bases at V and 4 bases at J, with 15 bases in the middle. CDR3 sequence reads: CASSLSVGTYEQYF. CDR3 nucleotide sequence: TGTGCCAGCAGCCTAAGTGTCGGGACGTACGAGCAGTACTTC.

This clonotype was counted many times. The rearrangement uses TRBV20-1 and TRBJ1-4; the match to TRBD1 covers 8 bases. V dropped 0 bases and J dropped 5; count of bases not matched to a gene: 5. In germline, CDR1 is DFQATT, CDR2 SNEGSKA (reference sequence). This CDR3 comprises 15 residues. The CDR3 DNA sequence: TGCAGTGCTAGAGATCCCGGGACAGGAAATGAAAAACTGTTTTTT. Translated, it gives CSARDPGTGNEKLFF.

This clonotype showed up just a few times. V is TRBV18 and J is TRBJ2-7; no reliable D call. The V gene lost 2 bases and the J gene lost 3 bases, with 8 bases spanning the gap. Germline V CDR1 and CDR2: KGHSH, LQKENI. The CDR3 sequence is 13 residues long. DNA of the CDR3: TGTGCCAGCTCACCAGGGAAGGGCTACGAGCAGTACTTC. It yields the protein CASSPGKGYEQYF. Together with reference TRBV18 and TRBJ2-7, the CDR3 gives the full variable domain: NAGVMQNPRHLVRRRGQEARLRCSPMKGHSHVYWYRQLPEEGLKFMVYLQKENIIDESGMPKERFSAEFPKEGPSILRIQQVVRGDSAAYFCASSPGKGYEQYFGPGTRLTVT.

This clonotype was counted only a few times. The chain employs TRBV20-1 and TRBJ2-7; 8 nucleotides line up with TRBD2. Germline assignment: CDR1 DFQATT and CDR2 SNEGSKA (reference sequence). Trimming cost V 1 base and J 4 bases; bases outside gene matches: 6. This CDR3 is 14 amino acids long. The CDR3 spells CSARGLAGIYEQYF. CDR3 in DNA: TGCAGTGCTAGAGGGTTAGCGGGAATATACGAGCAGTACTTC.

This clonotype was recorded many times. The chain carries TRBV5-6 and TRBJ1-1; tentatively, D is TRBD1 (5 bases). Germline V lookup: CDR1 SGHDT, CDR2 YYEEEE. V dropped 4 bases and J dropped 1 base, with 11 bases sitting between them. The CDR3 has 14 residues. Here the CDR3 reads CASSLFDRNTEAFF. CDR3 DNA sequence: TGTGCCAGCAGCCTCTTCGACAGGAACACTGAAGCTTTCTTT. Looking up the rest from reference TRBV5-6 and TRBJ1-1 gives the full variable domain: DAGVTQSPTHLIKTRGQQVTLRCSPKSGHDTVSWYQQALGQGPQFIFQYYEEEERQRGNFPDRFSGHQFPNYSSELNVNALLLGDSALYLCASSLFDRNTEAFFGQGTRLTVV.

This clonotype was found many times. This chain's CDR3 is CSVGAGLAVWGTDTQYF. CDR3 coding DNA: TGCAGCGTTGGCGCGGGACTAGCGGTGTGGGGGACAGATACGCAGTATTTT. The chain links TRBV29-1 to TRBJ2-3, with 11 bases matching TRBD2. The ends lost 4 bases at V and 3 bases at J; junction bases unmatched: 12. The germline gives CDR1 SQVTM, CDR2 ANQGSEA. The CDR3 consists of 17 residues.

This clonotype was counted only a few times. This chain links TRBV5-1 with TRBJ2-3; no clear D gene. The CDR3 is 13 amino acids. V lost 4 bases and J lost 4, with 10 bases in between. From germline, CDR1 is SGHRS and CDR2 YFSETQ. The CDR3 here is CASSNAVSDTQYF. CDR3 in DNA: TGCGCCAGCAGCAATGCGGTCTCAGATACGCAGTATTTT.

This rearrangement joins TRBV20-1 to TRBJ1-1, with 8 bases identical to TRBD1. Germline V CDR1 and CDR2: DFQATT, SNEGSKA (reference sequence). The CDR3 totals 14 residues. V lost 4 bases and J lost 2; bases outside the gene matches: 6. The CDR3: CSATKGQANTEAFF. CDR3 sequence (DNA): TGCAGTGCTACAAAGGGACAGGCAAACACTGAAGCTTTCTTT.

This clonotype has a count of ten or more. The V gene is TRBV7-8, the J gene TRBJ2-1; 7 nucleotides agree with TRBD1. The CDR3 is 14 residues long. In germline, CDR1 is SGHVS, CDR2 FQNEAQ. The V gene end was trimmed by 5 bases and the J gene end by 2 bases; junction bases not matched to a gene: 3. CDR3 sequence (DNA): TGTGCCAGCAGCCTGGGGACAGCCTACAATGAGCAGTTCTTC. Translating gives CASSLGTAYNEQFF.

In its sample, this clonotype was seen a few times. The gene calls are TRBV7-3 and TRBJ1-2; 7 bases map to TRBD1. This CDR3 spans 17 amino acids. V was clipped by 0 bases and J by 4 bases; unmatched bases: 11. CDR1 and CDR2 (germline): SGHTA, FQGTGA. CDR3 coding DNA: TGTGCCAGCAGCTTAACTTCTATGGATCAGGGGGGCTATGGCTACACCTTC. Encoded protein: CASSLTSMDQGGYGYTF.

The gene calls are TRBV20-1 and TRBJ1-6, with 7 positions matching TRBD1. The CDR3 consists of 15 residues. CDR1 DFQATT and CDR2 SNEGSKA come from the germline V gene (reference sequence). V was pared by 6 bases and J by 8 bases, with 13 bases of the junction left unmatched. The CDR3: CSATDERQGYSPLHF. The CDR3 DNA is TGCAGTGCCACGGATGAGAGACAGGGATATTCACCCCTCCACTTT.

The V call is TRBV4-1, the J call TRBJ1-4; unclear D gene. Germline V CDR1 and CDR2: MGHRA, YSYEKL. CDR3 size: 15 residues. Trimming took off 1 base at V and 0 bases at J, with 6 bases between the two ends. The CDR3 spells CASSQVGTTNEKLFF. The CDR3 region has the DNA TGCGCCAGCAGCCAAGTCGGCACAACTAATGAAAAACTGTTTTTT.

At least ten counts were recorded for this clonotype. The chain employs TRBV7-2 and TRBJ2-7; TRBD1 aligns across 11 bases. Germline CDR1 and CDR2: SGHTA and FQGNSA. The CDR3 sequence is 15 residues long. Trimming at V came to 4 bases and at J to 5 bases, leaving 7 bases not matched to a gene. The CDR3 here is CASSSRTGGANEQYF. CDR3 nucleotides: TGTGCCAGCAGCTCCCGGACAGGGGGCGCAAACGAGCAGTACTTC.

This clonotype was recorded many times. The V call is TRBV5-4, the J call TRBJ2-7; 8 positions agree with TRBD1. V gave up 4 bases and J gave up 5 bases; unmatched junction bases: 11. Germline CDR1 reads SGHNT; CDR2 reads YYREEE (reference sequence). This CDR3 spans 15 amino acids. The CDR3 sequence: CASSRTQGGRNEQYF. CDR3 nucleotide sequence: TGTGCCAGCAGCCGAACACAGGGGGGACGGAACGAGCAGTACTTC.

At least ten counts were recorded for this clonotype. The rearrangement links TRBV19 to TRBJ1-5; D is ambiguous. Trimming removed 0 bases from V and 4 bases from J, with 10 bases in between. The germline V gene has CDR1 LNHDA and CDR2 SQIVND (reference sequence). The CDR3 covers 15 residues. CDR3 sequence (DNA): TGTGCCAGTAGTATAGATCGCGGGGAGAATCAGCCCCAGCATTTT. This sequence encodes CASSIDRGENQPQHF. The full variable domain, with the rest looked up from reference TRBV19 and TRBJ1-5, is DGGITQSPKYLFRKEGQNVTLSCEQNLNHDAMYWYRQDPGQGLRLIYYSQIVNDFQKGDIAEGYSVSREKKESFPLTVTSAQKNPTAFYLCASSIDRGENQPQHFGDGTRLSIL.

In its sample, this clonotype was seen a few times. The rearrangement links TRBV6-5 to TRBJ1-2, with D unclear. This CDR3 comprises 17 residues. CDR1 and CDR2 (germline): MNHEY, SVGAGI. V lost 4 bases to trimming and J lost 1 base, with 19 bases between them. The CDR3 sequence is CASSSPGRGRSNYGYTF. Written as DNA, the CDR3 is TGTGCCAGCAGTTCCCCCGGACGCGGCAGGAGTAACTATGGCTACACCTTC.

This clonotype has a count of ten or more. This chain connects TRBV12-3 or TRBV12-4 to TRBJ2-2; D possibly corresponds to TRBD2 (5 bases). Trimming removed 10 bases from V and 0 bases from J, with 18 bases in between. This CDR3 spans 16 amino acids. The CDR3 region has the DNA TGTGCCATCCCTATAGGACTCCTATCGAACACCGGGGAGCTGTTTTTT. This sequence encodes CAIPIGLLSNTGELFF.

In this sample, this clonotype turned up many times. The chain joins TRBV9 to TRBJ1-4; no clear D. This CDR3 is 14 amino acids long. Trimming removed 0 bases at V and 4 bases at J, with 7 bases between. Per the germline V gene, CDR1 is SGDLS and CDR2 is YYNGEE. CDR3 in DNA: TGTGCCAGCAGCGTAGGAGAAAATAATGAAAAACTGTTTTTT. Its translation: CASSVGENNEKLFF. Using reference TRBV9 and TRBJ1-4 for the parts outside the CDR3, the full variable domain is DSGVTQTPKHLITATGQRVTLRCSPRSGDLSVYWYQQSLDQGLQFLIQYYNGEERAKGNILERFSAQQFPDLHSELNLSSLELGDSALYFCASSVGENNEKLFFGSGTQLSVL.

The gene calls are TRBV12-3 or TRBV12-4 and TRBJ1-5; D call uncertain. The CDR3 has 14 amino acids. V was trimmed by 2 bases and J by 2 bases, leaving 7 bases between them. CDR3 region: CASSLSVGNQPQHF. The CDR3 bases are TGTGCCAGCAGTTTATCCGTTGGCAATCAGCCCCAGCATTTT.

On this clonotype itself: A read error may explain this, as a much larger clone is one base away. This sequence joins TRBV18 and TRBJ1-1, with D unclear. Looked up from germline, CDR1 is KGHSH and CDR2 is LQKENI. This CDR3 contains 14 residues. The CDR3 sequence is CASSPQIENTEAYF. The CDR3 DNA follows: TGTGCCAGCTCACCACAAATCGAGAACACTGAAGCTTACTTT.

This clonotype was observed at least ten times. The V and J genes are TRBV27 and TRBJ2-7; D unclear. This CDR3 spans 13 amino acids. Germline V gives CDR1 MNHEY, CDR2 SMNVEV (reference sequence). The V end lost 6 bases, the J end lost 2 bases, and 11 bases lay between the germline ends. CDR3 in amino acids: CASSRTPAYEQYF. In DNA form, the CDR3 reads TGTGCCAGCAGCCGGACCCCCGCCTACGAGCAGTACTTC.

The V gene is TRBV12-3 or TRBV12-4, the J gene TRBJ2-7; D may be TRBD1 or TRBD2 (5 bases each). The CDR3 length is 14 residues. Trimming took off 3 bases at V and 3 bases at J, with 12 bases between the two ends. CDR3 in amino acids: CASSFGTGIYEQYF. Written as DNA, the CDR3 is TGTGCCAGCAGTTTTGGGACGGGGATCTACGAGCAGTACTTC.

This clonotype has a count of ten or more. The chain recombines TRBV20-1 with TRBJ1-3, with 8 nucleotides matching TRBD1. The V segment lost 5 bases and the J segment 5 bases; nucleotides outside the gene matches: 14. Germline CDR1 reads DFQATT; CDR2 reads SNEGSKA (reference sequence). CDR3 size: 16 residues. CDR3 amino acids: CSAAAPGTGARNTIYF. CDR3 nucleotide sequence: TGCAGTGCTGCAGCCCCCGGGACAGGAGCCCGAAACACCATATATTTT.

This clonotype occurred a few times. This rearrangement joins TRBV7-2 to TRBJ1-3; a weak D match, TRBD1 (5 bases). The CDR3 totals 15 residues. Germline CDR1 and CDR2: SGHTA and FQGNSA. V was pared by 2 bases and J by 4 bases, with 12 bases between. In DNA form, the CDR3 reads TGTGCCAGCAGCTTAAGAGGGGCAAGGGGAAACACCATATATTTT. Translation gives CASSLRGARGNTIYF.

This chain joins TRBV19 and TRBJ1-2, with 7 bases aligning to TRBD1. The CDR3 covers 13 residues. The junction had 2 bases not matched to a gene; V was cut back by 3 bases and J by 4 bases. Germline V gene sequence: CDR1 LNHDA, CDR2 SQIVND (reference sequence). The CDR3 here is CASSIDRAYGYTF. DNA for the CDR3: TGTGCCAGTAGTATTGACAGGGCCTATGGCTACACCTTC.

This clonotype was seen repeatedly, ten times or more. V usage is TRBV10-3 and J usage is TRBJ2-2; 11 positions match TRBD2. Germline assignment: CDR1 ENHRY and CDR2 SYGVKD. The CDR3 extends over 17 amino acids. J gave up 5 bases and V 6 bases, and 11 bases lay outside the gene matches. The CDR3 protein is CAIRDPSGRSRTGELFF. The CDR3, as DNA: TGTGCCATCAGGGACCCTAGCGGGAGGTCGAGAACCGGGGAGCTGTTTTTT.